This T cell receptor (beta chain) was sequenced for a study of CD8 T cells in ankylosing spondylitis. With V trimmed by 3 bases and J by 1 base, 3 bases remained unmatched. CDR3 size: 15 residues. CDR1 and CDR2 from the germline V gene are MNHEY and SMNVEV (reference sequence). Study-wide points: Some motif variants were previously reported in reactive arthritis synovial fluid and blood. Researchers reportedly found disease-linked clones significantly enriched in matched ankylosing spondylitis synovial fluid. A TCR beta motif of eight highly homologous variants appeared characteristic of ankylosing spondylitis blood.

Libraries for TCR beta were made by quantitative 5'-RACE with molecular barcodes. Each CDR3 protein gets one entry after TCRdb re-called the 5' RACE reads with MiXCR. This table has 150,000 to 200,000 distinct CDR3 sequences, about an eighth appearing once. This clonotype was picked up many times. The target antigen is unknown. V usage is TRBV27 and J usage is TRBJ1-5; 7 positions agree with TRBD1. This TCR derives from a female donor with ankylosing spondylitis or in good health (not recorded which). The source material was blood, either unsorted or a sorted T cell fraction (not recorded which). CDR3 sequence reads: CASSFRQGSNQPQHF. CDR3 sequence (DNA): TGTGCCAGCAGTTTCCGACAGGGAAGCAATCAGCCCCAGCATTTT.